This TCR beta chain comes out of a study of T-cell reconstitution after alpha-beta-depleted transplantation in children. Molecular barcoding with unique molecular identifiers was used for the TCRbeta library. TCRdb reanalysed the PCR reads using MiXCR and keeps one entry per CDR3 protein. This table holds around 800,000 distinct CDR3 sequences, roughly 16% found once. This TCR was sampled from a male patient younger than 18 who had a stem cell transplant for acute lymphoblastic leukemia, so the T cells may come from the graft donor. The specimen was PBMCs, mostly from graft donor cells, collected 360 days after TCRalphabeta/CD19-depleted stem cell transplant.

The CDR3 nucleotides are TGCAGTGCTAGGCCGGGACACATGAACACTGAAGCTTTCTTT. Translation: CSARPGHMNTEAFF. V gene TRBV20-1 combines with J gene TRBJ1-1; tentatively, D is TRBD1 (6 bases). From germline, CDR1 is DFQATT and CDR2 SNEGSKA (reference sequence). The length of the CDR3 is 14 residues. Trimming took 3 bases from V and 0 from J, leaving 11 bases between them.